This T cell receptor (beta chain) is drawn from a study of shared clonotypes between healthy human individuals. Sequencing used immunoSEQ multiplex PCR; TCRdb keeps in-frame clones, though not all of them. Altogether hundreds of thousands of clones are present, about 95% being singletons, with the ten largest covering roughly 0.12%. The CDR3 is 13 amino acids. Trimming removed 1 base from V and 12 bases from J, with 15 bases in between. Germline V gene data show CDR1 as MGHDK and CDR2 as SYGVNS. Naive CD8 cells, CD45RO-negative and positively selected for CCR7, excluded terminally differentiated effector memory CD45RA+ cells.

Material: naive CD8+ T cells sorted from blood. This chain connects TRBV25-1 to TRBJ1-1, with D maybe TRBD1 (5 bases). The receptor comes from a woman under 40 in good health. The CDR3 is CASSESRQGGPFF. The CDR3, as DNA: TGTGCCAGCAGTGAATCGAGGCAGGGAGGACCTTTCTTT.